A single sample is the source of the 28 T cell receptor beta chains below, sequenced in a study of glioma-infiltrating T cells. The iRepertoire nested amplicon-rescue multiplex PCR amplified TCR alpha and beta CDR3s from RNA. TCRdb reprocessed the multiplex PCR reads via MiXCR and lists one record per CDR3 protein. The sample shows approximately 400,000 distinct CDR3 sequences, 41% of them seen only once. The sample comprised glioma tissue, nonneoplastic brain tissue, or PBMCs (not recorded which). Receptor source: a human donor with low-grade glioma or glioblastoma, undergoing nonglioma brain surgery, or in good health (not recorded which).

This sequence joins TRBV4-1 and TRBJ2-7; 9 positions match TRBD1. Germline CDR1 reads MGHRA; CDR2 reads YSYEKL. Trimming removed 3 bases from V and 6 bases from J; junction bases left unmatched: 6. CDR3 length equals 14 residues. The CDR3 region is CASSHPGQGREQYF. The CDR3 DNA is TGCGCCAGCAGCCACCCTGGACAGGGGCGCGAGCAGTACTTC.

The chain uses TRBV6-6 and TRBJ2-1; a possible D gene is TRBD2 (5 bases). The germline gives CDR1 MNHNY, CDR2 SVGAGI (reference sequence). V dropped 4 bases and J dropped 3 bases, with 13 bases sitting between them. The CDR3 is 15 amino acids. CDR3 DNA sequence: TGTGCCAGCAGTTTGTCGGGGAGCTTCTACAATGAGCAGTTCTTC. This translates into CASSLSGSFYNEQFF.

The CDR3 protein is CASRHRTSGMSYEQYF. The CDR3 DNA follows: TGTGCCAGCAGACACCGGACTAGCGGGATGTCCTACGAGCAGTACTTC. The chain combines TRBV28 with TRBJ2-7, with TRBD2 matching over 12 bases. Germline CDR1 reads MDHEN; CDR2 reads SYDVKM. V lost 6 bases to trimming and J lost 1 base; unmatched junction nucleotides: 7. The CDR3 has 16 residues.

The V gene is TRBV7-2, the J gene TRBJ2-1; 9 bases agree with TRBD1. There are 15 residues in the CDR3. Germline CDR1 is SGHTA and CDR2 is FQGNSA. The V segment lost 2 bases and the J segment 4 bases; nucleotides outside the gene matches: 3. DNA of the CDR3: TGTGCCAGCAGCTTATGGACAGGGGCATACAATGAGCAGTTCTTC. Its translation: CASSLWTGAYNEQFF.

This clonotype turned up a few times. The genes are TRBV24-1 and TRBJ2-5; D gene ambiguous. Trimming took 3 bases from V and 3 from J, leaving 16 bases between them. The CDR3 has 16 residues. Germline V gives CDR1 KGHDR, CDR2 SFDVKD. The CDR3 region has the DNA TGTGCCACCAGTGATCCGGGCCGAAGTGGGGAAGAGACCCAGTACTTC. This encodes CATSDPGRSGEETQYF.

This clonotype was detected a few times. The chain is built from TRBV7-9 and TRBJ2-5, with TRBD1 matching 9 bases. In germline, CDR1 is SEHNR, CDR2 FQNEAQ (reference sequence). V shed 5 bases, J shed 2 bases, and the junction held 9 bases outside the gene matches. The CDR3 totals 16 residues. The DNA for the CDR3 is TGTGCCAGCAGCGAGTCCGACAGGGGGTGGCAAGAGACCCAGTACTTC. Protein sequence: CASSESDRGWQETQYF.

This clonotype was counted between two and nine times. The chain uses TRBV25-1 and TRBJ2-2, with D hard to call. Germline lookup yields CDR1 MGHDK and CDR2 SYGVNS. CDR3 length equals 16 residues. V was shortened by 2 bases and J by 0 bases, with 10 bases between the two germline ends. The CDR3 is CASSEPRAPNTGELFF. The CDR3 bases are TGTGCCAGCAGTGAACCACGGGCACCGAACACCGGGGAGCTGTTTTTT.

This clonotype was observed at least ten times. The CDR3 loop is CSATTSYEQFF. CDR3 DNA sequence: TGCAGTGCGACAACTAGCTATGAGCAGTTCTTC. This chain joins TRBV20-1 and TRBJ2-1; the D gene is possibly TRBD2 (6 bases). Trimming left V 6 bases short and J 8 bases short, with 11 bases between. CDR1 and CDR2 from the germline V gene are DFQATT and SNEGSKA (reference sequence). CDR3 length: 11 residues.

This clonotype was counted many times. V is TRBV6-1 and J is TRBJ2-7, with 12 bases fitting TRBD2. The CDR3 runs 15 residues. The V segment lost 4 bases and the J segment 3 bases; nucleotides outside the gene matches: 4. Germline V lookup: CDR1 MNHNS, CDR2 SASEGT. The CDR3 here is CASSVTSGSYYEQYF. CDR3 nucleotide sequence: TGTGCCAGCAGTGTGACTAGCGGGAGTTACTACGAGCAGTACTTC.

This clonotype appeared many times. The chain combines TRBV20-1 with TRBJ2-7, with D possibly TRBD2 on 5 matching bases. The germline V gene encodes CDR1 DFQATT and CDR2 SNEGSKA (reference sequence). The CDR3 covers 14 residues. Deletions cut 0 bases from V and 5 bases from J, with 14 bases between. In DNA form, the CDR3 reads TGCAGTGCTAGAGACAGGTGGCTGGAGGACGAGCAGTACTTC. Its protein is CSARDRWLEDEQYF.

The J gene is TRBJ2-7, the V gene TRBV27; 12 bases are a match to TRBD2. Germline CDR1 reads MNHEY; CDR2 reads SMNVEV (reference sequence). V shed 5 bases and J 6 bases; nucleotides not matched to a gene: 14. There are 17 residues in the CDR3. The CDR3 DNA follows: TGTGCCAGCAGTCTTGCTAGCGGGAGGGCCATGTTTGGCGAGCAGTACTTC. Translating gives CASSLASGRAMFGEQYF.

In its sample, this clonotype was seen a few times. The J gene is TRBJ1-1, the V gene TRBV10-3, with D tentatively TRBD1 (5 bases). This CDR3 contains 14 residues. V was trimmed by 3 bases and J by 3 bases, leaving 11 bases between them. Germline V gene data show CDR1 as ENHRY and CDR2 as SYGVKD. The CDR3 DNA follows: TGTGCCATCAGTGATCGGGGGGGGGACACTGAAGCTTTCTTT. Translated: CAISDRGGDTEAFF.

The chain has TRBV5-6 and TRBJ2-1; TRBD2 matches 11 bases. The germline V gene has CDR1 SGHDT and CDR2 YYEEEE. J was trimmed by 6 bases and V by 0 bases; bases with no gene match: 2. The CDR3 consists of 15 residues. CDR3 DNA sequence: TGTGCCAGCAGCTTGGGACTAGCGGGAAGCAATGAGCAGTTCTTC. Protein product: CASSLGLAGSNEQFF.

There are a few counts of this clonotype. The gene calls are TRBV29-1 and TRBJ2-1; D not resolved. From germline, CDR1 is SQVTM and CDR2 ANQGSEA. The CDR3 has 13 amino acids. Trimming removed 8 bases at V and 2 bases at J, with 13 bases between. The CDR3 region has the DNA TGCAGCTCGTGGGGTTCTACCTACAATGAGCAGTTCTTC. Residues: CSSWGSTYNEQFF.

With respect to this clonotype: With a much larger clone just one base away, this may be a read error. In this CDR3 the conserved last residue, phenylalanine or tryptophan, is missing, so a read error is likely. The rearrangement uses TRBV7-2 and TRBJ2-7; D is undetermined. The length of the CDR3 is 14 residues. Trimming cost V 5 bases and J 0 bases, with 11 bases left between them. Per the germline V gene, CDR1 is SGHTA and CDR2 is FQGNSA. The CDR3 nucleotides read TGTGCCAGCAGCGTTACCCAGCGCTCCTACGAGCAGTACCTC. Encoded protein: CASSVTQRSYEQYL.

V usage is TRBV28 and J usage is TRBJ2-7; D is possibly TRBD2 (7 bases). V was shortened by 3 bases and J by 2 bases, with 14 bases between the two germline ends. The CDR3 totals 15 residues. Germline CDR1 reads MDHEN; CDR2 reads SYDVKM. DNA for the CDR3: TGTGCCAGCAGTTTTTTGGCGGGGGCGACCTACGAGCAGTACTTC. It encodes CASSFLAGATYEQYF.

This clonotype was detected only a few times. The CDR3 DNA reads as TGTGCCAGCAGCCTCACCTCCTATAGCAATCAGCCCCAGCATTTT. It translates to CASSLTSYSNQPQHF. The chain couples TRBV7-2 to TRBJ1-5; D uncertain. Germline CDR1 SGHTA, CDR2 FQGNSA. Trimming cost V 5 bases and J 0 bases, with 11 bases left between them. CDR3 size: 15 residues.

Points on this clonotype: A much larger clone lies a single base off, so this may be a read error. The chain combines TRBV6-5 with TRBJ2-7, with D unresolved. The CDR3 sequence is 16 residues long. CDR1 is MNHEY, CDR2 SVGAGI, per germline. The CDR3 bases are TGTGCCAGCAGTTTATTTCCATCCCACGGCTCCTACGTGCAGTACTTC. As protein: CASSLFPSHGSYVQYF.

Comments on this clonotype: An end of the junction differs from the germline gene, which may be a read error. CDR3 sequence: CASSFARGRADTQYF. The CDR3 coding sequence is TGTGCCAGCAGTTTCGCAAGGGGCAGGGCAGATACGCAGTACTTT. The chain links TRBV28 to TRBJ2-3, with D possibly being TRBD1 (5 bases). Per germline, CDR1 MDHEN and CDR2 SYDVKM. There are 15 residues in the CDR3. Complete variable domain (other parts from reference TRBV28 and TRBJ2-3): DVKVTQSSRYLVKRTGEKVFLECVQDMDHENMFWYRQDPGLGLRLIYFSYDVKMKEKGDIPEGYSVSREKKERFSLILESASTNQTSMYLCASSFARGRADTQYFGPGTRLTVL.

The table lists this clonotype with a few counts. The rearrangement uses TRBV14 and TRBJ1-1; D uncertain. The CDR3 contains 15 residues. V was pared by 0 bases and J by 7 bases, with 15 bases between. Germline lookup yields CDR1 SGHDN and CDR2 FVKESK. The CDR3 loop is CASSQDRVTAREAFF. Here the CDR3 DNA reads TGTGCCAGCAGCCAAGATAGAGTAACAGCCCGTGAAGCTTTCTTT.

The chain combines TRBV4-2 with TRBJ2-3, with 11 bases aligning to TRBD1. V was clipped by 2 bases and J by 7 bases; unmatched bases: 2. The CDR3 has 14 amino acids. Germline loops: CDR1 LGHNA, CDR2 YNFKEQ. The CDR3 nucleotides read TGTGCCAGCAGCCAACGGGACAGGGGGAATACGCAGTATTTT. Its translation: CASSQRDRGNTQYF.

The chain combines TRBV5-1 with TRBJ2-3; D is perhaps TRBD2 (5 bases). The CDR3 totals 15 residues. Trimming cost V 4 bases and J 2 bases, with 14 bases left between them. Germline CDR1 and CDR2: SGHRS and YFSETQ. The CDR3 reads CASSHGERSTDTQYF. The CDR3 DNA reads TGCGCCAGCAGCCACGGCGAGCGGTCCACAGATACGCAGTATTTT.

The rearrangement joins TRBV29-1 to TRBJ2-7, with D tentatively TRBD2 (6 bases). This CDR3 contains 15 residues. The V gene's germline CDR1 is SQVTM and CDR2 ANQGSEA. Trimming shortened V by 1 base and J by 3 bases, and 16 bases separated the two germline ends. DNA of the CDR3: TGCAGCGTTGAAGTCCTTAGCGGAGGCGGCTACGAGCAGTACTTC. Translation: CSVEVLSGGGYEQYF.

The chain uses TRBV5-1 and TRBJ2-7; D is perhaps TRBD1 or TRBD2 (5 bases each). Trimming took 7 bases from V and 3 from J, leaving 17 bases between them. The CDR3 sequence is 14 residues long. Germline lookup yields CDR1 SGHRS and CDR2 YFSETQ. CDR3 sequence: CASASWGFNYEQYF. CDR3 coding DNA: TGCGCCAGCGCCTCTTGGGGGTTCAACTACGAGCAGTACTTC.

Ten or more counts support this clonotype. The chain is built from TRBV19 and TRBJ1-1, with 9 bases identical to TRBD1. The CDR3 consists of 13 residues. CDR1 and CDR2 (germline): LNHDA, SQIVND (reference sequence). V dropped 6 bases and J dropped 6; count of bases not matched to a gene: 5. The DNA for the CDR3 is TGTGCCAGTAGAAAGGGACAGGGCGCTGAAGCTTTCTTT. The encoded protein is CASRKGQGAEAFF.

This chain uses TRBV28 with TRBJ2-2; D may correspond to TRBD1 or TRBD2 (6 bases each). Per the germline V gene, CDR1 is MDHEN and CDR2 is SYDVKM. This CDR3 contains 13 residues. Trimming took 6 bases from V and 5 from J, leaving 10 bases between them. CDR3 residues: CASRLGGTGELFF. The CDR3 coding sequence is TGTGCCAGCAGATTAGGGGGGACCGGGGAGCTGTTTTTT.

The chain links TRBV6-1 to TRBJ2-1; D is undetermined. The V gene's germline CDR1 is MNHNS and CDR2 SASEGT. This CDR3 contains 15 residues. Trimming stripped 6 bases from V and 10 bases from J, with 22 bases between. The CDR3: CASSRYSPLLKEQFF. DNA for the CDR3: TGTGCCAGCAGCCGCTATTCCCCCCTCCTCAAGGAGCAGTTCTTC.

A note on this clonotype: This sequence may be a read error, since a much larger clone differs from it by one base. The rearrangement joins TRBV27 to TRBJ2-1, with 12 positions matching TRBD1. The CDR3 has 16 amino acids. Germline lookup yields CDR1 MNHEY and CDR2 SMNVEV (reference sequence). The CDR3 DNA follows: TGTGCCAGCAGCCTAGGGACAGGGGGCTCCCAATGGGAGCAGCTCTTC. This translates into CASSLGTGGSQWEQLF.